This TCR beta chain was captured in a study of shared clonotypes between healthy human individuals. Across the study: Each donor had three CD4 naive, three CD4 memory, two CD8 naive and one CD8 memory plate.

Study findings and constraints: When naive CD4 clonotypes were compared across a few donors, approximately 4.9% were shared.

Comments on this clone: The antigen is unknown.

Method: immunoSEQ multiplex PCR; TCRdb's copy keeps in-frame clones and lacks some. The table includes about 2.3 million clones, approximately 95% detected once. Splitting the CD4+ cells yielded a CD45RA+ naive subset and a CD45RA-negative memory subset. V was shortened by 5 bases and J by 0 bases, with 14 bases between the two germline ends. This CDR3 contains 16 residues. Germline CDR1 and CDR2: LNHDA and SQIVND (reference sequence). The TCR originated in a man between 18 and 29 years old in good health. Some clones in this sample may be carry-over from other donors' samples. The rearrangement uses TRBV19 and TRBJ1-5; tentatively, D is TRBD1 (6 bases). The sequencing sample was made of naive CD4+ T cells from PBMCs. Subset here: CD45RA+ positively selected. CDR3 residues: CASSHRAVLSNQPQHF. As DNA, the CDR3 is TGTGCCAGTAGTCACAGGGCCGTGCTTAGCAATCAGCCCCAGCATTTT.